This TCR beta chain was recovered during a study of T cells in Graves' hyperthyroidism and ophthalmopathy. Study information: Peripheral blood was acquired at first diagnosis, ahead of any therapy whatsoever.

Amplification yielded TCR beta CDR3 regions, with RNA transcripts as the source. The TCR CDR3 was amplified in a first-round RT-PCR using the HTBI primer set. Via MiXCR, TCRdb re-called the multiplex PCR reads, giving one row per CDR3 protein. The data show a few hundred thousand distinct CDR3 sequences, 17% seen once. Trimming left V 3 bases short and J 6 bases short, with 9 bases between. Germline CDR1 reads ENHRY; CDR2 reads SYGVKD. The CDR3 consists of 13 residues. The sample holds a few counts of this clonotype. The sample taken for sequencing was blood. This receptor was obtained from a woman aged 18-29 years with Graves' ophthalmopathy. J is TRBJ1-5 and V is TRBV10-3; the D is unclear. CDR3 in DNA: TGTGCCATCAGTGATTTGCGAGGTCAGCCCCAGCATTTT. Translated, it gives CAISDLRGQPQHF.